The clone carrying this TCR beta chain was seen a few times. The entry originates in a study of blood T cell repertoires in COVID-19. Study information: In each case, the material was cDNA or gDNA derived from T cells, B-cell-depleted T cells, or PBMCs.

Per the authors' pipeline: Estimation of nucleated cell counts was performed using reference gene primer amplification. Only in-frame clones appear in the TCRdb table, and some are missing; sequencing was by immunoSEQ multiplex PCR. V and J calls plus clone size are reproduced from that table; the DNA served to infer D and trimming. Found here are approximately 88,000 clones, over 60% of them singletons; the top ten hold around 21%. This CDR3 has 14 amino acids. Germline V gives CDR1 SGHTA, CDR2 FQGNSA. V shed 5 bases, J shed 5 bases, and the junction held 4 bases outside the gene matches. This TCR came from an elderly woman with active or convalescent COVID-19. The V gene is TRBV7-2, the J gene TRBJ2-2; 8 bases line up with TRBD1. Specimen: peripheral blood. The CDR3 DNA follows: TGTGCCAGCAGCCACAACAGGGGGACCGGGGAGCTGTTTTTT. It encodes CASSHNRGTGELFF.